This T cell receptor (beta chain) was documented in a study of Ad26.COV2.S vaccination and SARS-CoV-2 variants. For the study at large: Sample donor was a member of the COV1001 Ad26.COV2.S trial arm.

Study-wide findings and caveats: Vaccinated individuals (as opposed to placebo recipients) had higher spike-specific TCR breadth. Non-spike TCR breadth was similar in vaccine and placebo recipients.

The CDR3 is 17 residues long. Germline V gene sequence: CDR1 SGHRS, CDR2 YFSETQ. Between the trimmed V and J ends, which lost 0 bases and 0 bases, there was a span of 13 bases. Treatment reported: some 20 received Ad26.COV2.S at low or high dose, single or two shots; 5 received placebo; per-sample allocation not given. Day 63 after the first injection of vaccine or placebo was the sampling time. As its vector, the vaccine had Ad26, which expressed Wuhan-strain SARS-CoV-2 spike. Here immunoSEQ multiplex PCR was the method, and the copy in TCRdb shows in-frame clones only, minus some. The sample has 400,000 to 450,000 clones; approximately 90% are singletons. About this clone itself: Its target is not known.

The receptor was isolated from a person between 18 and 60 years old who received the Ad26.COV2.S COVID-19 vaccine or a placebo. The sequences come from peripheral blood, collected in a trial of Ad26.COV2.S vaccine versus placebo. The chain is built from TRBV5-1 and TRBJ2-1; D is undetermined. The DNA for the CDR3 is TGCGCCAGCAGCTTGGTCGTAGGCCCGAGCTCCTACAATGAGCAGTTCTTC. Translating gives CASSLVVGPSSYNEQFF.